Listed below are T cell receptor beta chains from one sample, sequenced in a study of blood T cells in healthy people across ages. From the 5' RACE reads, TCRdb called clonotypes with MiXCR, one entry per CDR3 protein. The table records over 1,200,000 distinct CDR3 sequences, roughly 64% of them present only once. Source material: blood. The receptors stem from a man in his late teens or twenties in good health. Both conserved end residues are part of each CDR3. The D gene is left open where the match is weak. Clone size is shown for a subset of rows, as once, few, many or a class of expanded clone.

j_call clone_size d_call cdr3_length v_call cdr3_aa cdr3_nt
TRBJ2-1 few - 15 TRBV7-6 CASSQWGASSNEQFF TGTGCCAGCAGCCAATGGGGGGCCTCTAGCAATGAGCAGTTCTTC
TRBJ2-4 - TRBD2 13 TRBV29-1 CSVVGGEQNIQYF TGCAGCGTTGTTGGGGGGGAACAAAACATTCAGTACTTC
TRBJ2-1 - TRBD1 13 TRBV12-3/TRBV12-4 CASSLHRGHEQFF TGTGCCAGCAGTTTACACAGGGGTCATGAGCAGTTCTTC
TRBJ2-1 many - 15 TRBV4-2 CASSQDPSSYNEQFF TGTGCCAGCAGCCAAGATCCAAGCTCCTACAATGAGCAGTTCTTC
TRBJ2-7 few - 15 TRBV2 CASSDLLGVDYEQYF TGTGCCAGCAGTGATTTGTTGGGGGTGGACTACGAGCAGTACTTC
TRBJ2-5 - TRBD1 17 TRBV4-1 CASSQDVWDRDQETQYF TGCGCCAGCAGCCAAGATGTATGGGACAGGGACCAAGAGACCCAGTACTTC
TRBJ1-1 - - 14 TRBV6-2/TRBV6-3 CACSYWGKGTEAFF TGTGCCTGCAGTTACTGGGGTAAGGGCACTGAAGCTTTCTTT
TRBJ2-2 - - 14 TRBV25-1 CASRRDSNTGELFF TGTGCCAGCAGGCGGGACTCGAACACCGGGGAGCTGTTTTTT
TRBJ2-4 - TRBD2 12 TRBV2 CASSSGSGRRYF TGTGCCAGCAGTAGCGGGAGCGGGAGAAGGTACTTC
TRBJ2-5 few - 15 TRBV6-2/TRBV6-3 CASSLEALNQETQYF TGTGCCAGCAGTTTAGAGGCCCTCAACCAAGAGACCCAGTACTTC
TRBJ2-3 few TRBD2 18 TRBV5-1 CASSLEGTSGPRTDTQYF TGCGCCAGCAGCTTGGAGGGGACTAGCGGTCCCCGCACAGATACGCAGTATTTT
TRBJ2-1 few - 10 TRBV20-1 CSARAVIQFF TGCAGTGCTAGGGCCGTGATCCAGTTCTTC
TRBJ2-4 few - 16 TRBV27 CASSLVSGAPLDEQYF TGTGCCAGCAGTTTAGTGTCAGGGGCGCCCTTAGATGAGCAGTACTTC
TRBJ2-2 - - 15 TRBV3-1 CASSPATDLTGELFF TGTGCCAGCAGCCCCGCGACAGACCTTACCGGGGAGCTGTTTTTT
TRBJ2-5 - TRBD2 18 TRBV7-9 CASSSKVVSAGGEETQYF TGTGCCAGCAGCTCGAAGGTGGTTTCGGCGGGGGGCGAGGAGACCCAGTACTTC
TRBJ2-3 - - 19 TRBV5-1 CASSLDLTLEEWGSDTQYF TGCGCCAGCAGCTTGGACCTGACCCTAGAGGAGTGGGGCTCAGATACGCAGTATTTT
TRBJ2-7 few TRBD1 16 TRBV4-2 CASSPAIGGPSYEQYF TGTGCCAGCAGCCCAGCTATAGGGGGCCCATCCTACGAGCAGTACTTC
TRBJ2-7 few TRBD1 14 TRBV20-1 CSARDQQGPYEQYF TGCAGTGCTAGAGATCAACAGGGGCCGTACGAGCAGTACTTC
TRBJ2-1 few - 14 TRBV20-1 CSASRAYSYNEQFF TGCAGTGCTTCGCGGGCGTACTCCTACAATGAGCAGTTCTTC
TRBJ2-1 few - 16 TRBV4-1 CASSQVRQGPGNEQFF TGCGCCAGCAGCCAAGTCCGTCAGGGGCCGGGCAATGAGCAGTTCTTC
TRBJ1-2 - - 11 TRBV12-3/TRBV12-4 CASSSRFGYTF TGTGCCAGCAGTTCACGTTTTGGCTACACCTTC
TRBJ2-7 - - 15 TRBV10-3 CAIDATSGSSNEQYF TGTGCCATCGACGCGACTAGTGGCTCCTCCAATGAGCAGTACTTC
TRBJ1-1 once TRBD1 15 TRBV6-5 CASSYSEDRATEAFF TGTGCCAGCAGTTACTCCGAGGACAGGGCAACTGAAGCTTTCTTT
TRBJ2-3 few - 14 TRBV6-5 CASSYSQGTDTQYF TGTGCCAGCAGTTACTCACAGGGCACAGATACGCAGTATTTT
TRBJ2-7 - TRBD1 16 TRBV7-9 CASNLARDRGQYEQYF TGTGCCAGCAACTTAGCCCGGGACAGGGGGCAATACGAGCAGTACTTC
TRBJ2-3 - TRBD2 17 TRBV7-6 CASSLGGLDRSTDTQYF TGTGCCAGCAGCTTAGGGGGACTAGACCGGAGCACAGATACGCAGTATTTT
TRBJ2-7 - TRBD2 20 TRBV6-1 CASSLLHLTGTSGTRNEQYF TGTGCCAGCAGCCTCCTACACCTTACCGGGACTAGCGGGACCAGGAACGAGCAGTACTTC
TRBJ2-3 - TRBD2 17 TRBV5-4 CASSRIRLAGDTDTQYF TGTGCCAGCAGCAGAATTCGACTAGCGGGGGATACAGATACGCAGTATTTT
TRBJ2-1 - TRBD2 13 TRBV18 CASSSGTSNEQFF TGTGCCAGCTCATCCGGGACTAGCAATGAGCAGTTCTTC
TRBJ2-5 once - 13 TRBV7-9 CASSALGWETQYF TGTGCCAGCAGCGCCCTTGGGTGGGAGACCCAGTACTTC
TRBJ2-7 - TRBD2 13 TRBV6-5 CASSNGGIHEQYF TGTGCCAGCAGTAACGGGGGGATCCACGAGCAGTACTTC
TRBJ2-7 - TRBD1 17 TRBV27 CASSFSKATGVGYEQYF TGTGCCAGCAGTTTTTCCAAAGCGACAGGGGTGGGCTACGAGCAGTACTTC
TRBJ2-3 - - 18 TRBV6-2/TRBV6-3 CASSYSETSRLGVNTQYF TGTGCCAGCAGTTACTCCGAGACGTCTAGACTCGGTGTCAATACGCAGTATTTT
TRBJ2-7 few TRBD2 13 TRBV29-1 CSVLGLAGSEQYF TGCAGCGTTTTGGGACTAGCGGGTTCCGAGCAGTACTTC
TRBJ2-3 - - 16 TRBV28 CASSLLLRGSTDTQYF TGTGCCAGCAGTTTACTTCTGCGGGGCAGCACAGATACGCAGTATTTT
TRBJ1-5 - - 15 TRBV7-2 CASSLEVGPNQPQHF TGTGCCAGCAGCTTAGAGGTCGGCCCCAATCAGCCCCAGCATTTT
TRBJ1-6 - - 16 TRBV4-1 CASSPFPSGYNSPLHF TGCGCCAGCAGCCCGTTCCCGTCGGGCTATAATTCACCCCTCCACTTT
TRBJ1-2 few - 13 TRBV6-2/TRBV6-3 CASSDTLNYGYTF TGTGCCAGCAGTGATACTCTTAACTATGGCTACACCTTC
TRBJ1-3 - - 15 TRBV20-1 CSARDQPGAGNTIYF TGCAGTGCTAGAGATCAGCCAGGAGCTGGAAACACCATATATTTT